A single T cell receptor beta chain is shown here with its context. The data derive from a study of blood T cell repertoires in COVID-19. The CDR3 spans 15 residues. After removal of 4 bases from V and 0 bases from J, the junction contained 4 bases not matched to a gene. Per the germline V gene, CDR1 is MNHEY and CDR2 is SVGAGI. The participants were between about 18 and 95 years old and came from under 25 US areas. This table comes from immunoSEQ multiplex PCR, and its TCRdb copy is limited to in-frame clones, with some not included. The table records 500,000 or so clones, around 87% of them present only once.

This chain uses TRBV6-5 with TRBJ2-3; 7 bases match TRBD2. This TCR was recovered from a woman aged 18-30 years who had recovered from COVID-19. Sequencing was performed on PBMCs or T cells enriched from blood (not recorded which). The CDR3 loop is CASSFRGESTDTQYF. The CDR3 nucleotides are TGTGCCAGCAGTTTCCGGGGGGAGAGCACAGATACGCAGTATTTT.